There are many counts of the clone carrying this T cell receptor (beta chain). The entry originates in a study of regulatory T cells in long-lasting Graves disease. In the study overall: By definition, persistent Graves' disease involved antithyroid drugs for over 5 years alongside positive TSH receptor antibodies.

Time point noted: persistent/refractory GD, antithyroid drugs over 5 years with positive TRAb. TCR sequences were obtained from RNA taken from PBMCs. Through Arm-PCR of CDR3 regions and iRepertoire HTBI primers, TCR beta libraries were built. One entry per CDR3 protein results from TCRdb running MiXCR on the multiplex PCR reads. Counted here are some 370,000 distinct CDR3 sequences, roughly 20% occurring once; the ten biggest clones make up under 25%. V was clipped by 1 base and J by 1 base, with 7 bases between them. The CDR3 totals 14 residues. Germline V lookup: CDR1 SGHTA, CDR2 FQGNSA. The specimen was peripheral blood mononuclear cells (PBMCs), collected when the disease was refractory, from a patient treated with antithyroid drugs. The receptor was isolated from a female donor with Graves disease. The rearrangement links TRBV7-2 to TRBJ1-1; tentatively, D is TRBD1 (6 bases). This CDR3 reads CASSLDRANTEAFF. The CDR3 nucleotides read TGTGCCAGCAGCTTAGACAGGGCGAACACTGAAGCTTTCTTT.